This T cell receptor beta chain was sequenced in a study of T cell responses to AZD1222 COVID-19 vaccine. With regard to this clone: What it recognizes is unknown.

The study's findings and limits: The donor group comprised mostly white British people and more females; the analysis possibly underestimated clonal diversity. A reported finding is that nearly half of spike-specific TCRs target unmutated variant regions. There were vaccine-associated CD4 TCRs across spike, dominant at 160-218 and 743-854.

Produced via immunoSEQ multiplex PCR; TCRdb's table is partial and in-frame only. Of 180,000 or so clones listed, 90% to 95% are singletons. Germline V gives CDR1 SGHTA, CDR2 FQGNSA. The V and J ends lost 5 bases and 2 bases respectively, with 21 bases between them. The CDR3 consists of 17 residues. The TCR sequence derives from an adult who received the AZD1222 COVID-19 vaccine. This chain connects TRBV7-2 to TRBJ1-1; a weak D match, TRBD1 (5 bases). Sequencing used peripheral blood, obtained 28 days after the second AZD1222 dose. CDR3 nucleotides: TGTGCCAGCAGCCCAGGGTTGATGGAAAAGGGAAACACTGAAGCTTTCTTT. Its protein product is CASSPGLMEKGNTEAFF. Full variable domain (remainder filled in from reference TRBV7-2 and TRBJ1-1): GAGVSQSPSNKVTEKGKDVELRCDPISGHTALYWYRQSLGQGLEFLIYFQGNSAPDKSGLPSDRFSAERTGGSVSTLTIQRTQQEDSAVYLCASSPGLMEKGNTEAFFGQGTRLTVV.